This T cell receptor (beta chain) was retrieved from a study of beta chain features in type 1 diabetes. Study at large: Analysis included more than 90 million sorted cells drawn from all samples. Points from the study as a whole: Type 1 diabetes patients had moderately but significantly shorter TCRB CDR3s in all four CD4+ subsets. More deletions and fewer insertions at VDJ junctions were seen in type 1 diabetes patients.

CDR3 length: 13 residues. V lost 4 bases, J lost 2 bases, and 8 bases lay in between. Germline V lookup: CDR1 ENHRY, CDR2 SYGVKD. The study reverse transcribed the entire isolated RNA, so it sequenced expressed TCRB transcripts. Repertoires were generated with immunoSEQ multiplex PCR, while TCRdb's copy carries only in-frame clones and drops some. The sample records 130,000 or so clones, around 8.8% being singletons. As concerns this clone: The antigen is unknown.

Sequencing was done on a sample of central memory CD4+ T cells from blood. The J gene is TRBJ2-5, the V gene TRBV10-3; no clear D. The sequence derives from a man aged 25 to 40 with type 1 diabetes. In nucleotides, the CDR3 is TGTGCCATCAGTGTCCTGGCACAAGAGACCCAGTACTTC. Translated, it gives CAISVLAQETQYF.